This T cell receptor beta chain derives from a study of blood T cell repertoires in COVID-19. Study-wide background: Whether acute or convalescent, the COVID-19 samples came from the United States, Italy and Spain. T cells, B-cell-depleted T cells, or PBMCs provided the cDNA or gDNA that served as material.

Methods used by the authors: Scientists estimated how many nucleated cells there were by amplifying reference gene primers. The method was immunoSEQ multiplex PCR; TCRdb's version includes in-frame clones alone and lacks a portion of them. V, J and clone size are those of that table, while D and trimming were read from the DNA. The data contain more than 100,000 clones, 90% of them seen just once; the ten biggest clones take up 3.8%. In germline, CDR1 is MNHEY, CDR2 SMNVEV (reference sequence). The CDR3 sequence is 17 residues long. The ends were cut back, 5 bases at V and 9 bases at J, with 23 bases in the middle. Recruited during active infection, patients (from Seattle) were subsequently followed longitudinally.

Sequencing was performed on peripheral blood. The J gene is TRBJ1-6, the V gene TRBV27; D is unresolved. The sequence derives from a woman aged 60-70 years with COVID-19, enrolled during active disease. CDR3 sequence reads: CASSSRQNSYIGSPLHF. The DNA for the CDR3 is TGTGCCAGCAGTAGCAGGCAGAATAGTTATATTGGTTCACCCCTCCACTTT.